This T cell receptor (beta chain) is from a study of T cell responses to AZD1222 COVID-19 vaccine. Method: immunoSEQ multiplex PCR; TCRdb's copy keeps in-frame clones and lacks some. Here the sample spans 60,000 to 90,000 clones, about nine tenths being singletons. The CDR3 is 15 residues long. The material was peripheral blood, obtained 28 days after the second AZD1222 dose. The V and J genes are TRBV21-1 and TRBJ1-2. TRBV21-1 is an annotated pseudogene. The origin of this receptor is an adult who received the AZD1222 COVID-19 vaccine. The CDR3 DNA sequence: TGTGCCAGCAGCAAAGTCGGGGGAGCTAACTATGGCTACACCTTC. This translates into CASSKVGGANYGYTF.